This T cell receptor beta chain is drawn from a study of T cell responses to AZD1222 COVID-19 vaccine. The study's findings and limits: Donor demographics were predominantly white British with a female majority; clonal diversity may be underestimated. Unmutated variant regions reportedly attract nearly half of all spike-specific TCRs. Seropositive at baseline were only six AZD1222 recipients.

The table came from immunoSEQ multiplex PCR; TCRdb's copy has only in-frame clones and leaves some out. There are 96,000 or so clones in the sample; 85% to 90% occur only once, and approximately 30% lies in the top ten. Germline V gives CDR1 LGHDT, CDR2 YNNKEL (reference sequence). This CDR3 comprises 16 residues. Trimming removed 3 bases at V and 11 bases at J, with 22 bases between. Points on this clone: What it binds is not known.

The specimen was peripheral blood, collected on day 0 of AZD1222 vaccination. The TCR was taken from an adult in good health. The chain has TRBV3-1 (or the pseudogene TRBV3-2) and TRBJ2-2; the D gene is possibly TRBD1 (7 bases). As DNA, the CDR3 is TGTGCCAGCAGCCAGCTTAGGGGGCCACGGGGAGGAGAGCTGTTTTTT. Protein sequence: CASSQLRGPRGGELFF.